One sample yielded the 20 T cell receptor beta chains listed below, sequenced in a study of shared clonotypes between healthy human individuals (dated by TCRdb to 2018 to 2020). CD8 naive samples consisted of CD45RO-negative cells that were positively selected for CCR7, yielding a CD45RA+CCR7+ population without TemRA cells. The library was prepared using the immunoSEQ multiplex PCR assay. TCRdb obtained this table from immuneACCESS and retained in-frame rearrangements with V and J assigned. These tables miss some clones; where compared with another copy, unresolved V genes account for less than half of the shortfall, and the remainder is unexplained. The sample table records about 2 million clones; approximately 94% of these occur just once. The ten top clones hold around 1% of the sample. Sequenced sample: naive CD8+ T cells sorted from blood. In the paper's terms, the cell subset or site label means: CD45RA+CCR7+. Receptors were obtained from a man between 18 and 35 years old in good health.

Notes on this clone: This sample also contains other DNA sequences that code for the same CDR3. The gene calls are TRBV6-1 and TRBJ1-2; tentatively, D is TRBD1 (6 bases). This CDR3 region has 13 residues. Trimming took off 0 bases at V and 8 bases at J, with 10 bases between the two ends. Germline loops: CDR1 MNHNS, CDR2 SASEGT. The CDR3 DNA reads TGTGCCAGCAGTGAAGCAGGGGGATACGGCTACACCTTC. This translates into CASSEAGGYGYTF.

The chain joins TRBV9 to TRBJ2-2, with D tentatively TRBD1 or TRBD2 (6 bases each). Germline V CDR1 and CDR2: SGDLS, YYNGEE. The CDR3 consists of 16 residues. V was clipped by 3 bases and J by 4 bases, with 16 bases between them. This CDR3 reads CASSATRGDSTGELFF. The CDR3 nucleotides read TGTGCCAGCAGCGCCACTAGGGGGGACTCCACCGGGGAGCTGTTTTTT.

The chain has TRBV10-2 and TRBJ2-7; TRBD1 matches 9 bases. This CDR3 region has 13 residues. J was trimmed by 3 bases and V by 7 bases; bases with no gene match: 4. The V gene's germline CDR1 is WSHSY and CDR2 SAAADI. The chain's CDR3 is CASTGTGNYEQYF. The CDR3 DNA sequence: TGCGCCAGCACCGGGACAGGGAACTACGAGCAGTACTTC.

V usage is TRBV27 and J usage is TRBJ1-1; the D gene is possibly TRBD1 (5 bases). CDR1 and CDR2 from the germline V gene are MNHEY and SMNVEV (reference sequence). Trimming stripped 3 bases from V and 9 bases from J, with 11 bases between. This CDR3 has 12 amino acids. CDR3 nucleotide sequence: TGTGCCAGCAGTTTTCGGGGCGGGAAAGCTTTCTTT. This translates into CASSFRGGKAFF.

V usage is TRBV11-2 and J usage is TRBJ2-7; unclear D gene. CDR3 length: 13 residues. V lost 5 bases, J lost 2 bases, and 10 bases lay in between. CDR1 is SGHAT, CDR2 FQNNGV, per germline. The CDR3 DNA is TGTGCCAGCAGCGCGACCTGGACCTACGAGCAGTACTTC. Protein: CASSATWTYEQYF.

V is TRBV11-2 and J is TRBJ2-1; D possibly corresponds to TRBD2 (6 bases). Looked up from germline, CDR1 is SGHAT and CDR2 is FQNNGV. V was cut by 8 bases and J by 0 bases, with 14 bases left in between. The CDR3 totals 15 residues. The CDR3 nucleotides are TGTGCCAGCCGGTCTAGCGAACGCTCCTACAATGAGCAGTTCTTC. Its protein product is CASRSSERSYNEQFF.

The J gene is TRBJ1-4, the V gene TRBV27; TRBD1 agrees at 9 bases. V was clipped by 10 bases and J by 0 bases; unmatched bases: 9. Germline values: CDR1 MNHEY, CDR2 SMNVEV (reference sequence). The CDR3 length is 16 residues. CDR3 nucleotide sequence: TGTGCCACCGCGAGGACAGGGGTCACAACTAATGAAAAACTGTTTTTT. It is translated as CATARTGVTTNEKLFF. The entire variable domain, with the rest obtained from reference TRBV27 and TRBJ1-4, is as follows: EAQVTQNPRYLITVTGKKLTVTCSQNMNHEYMSWYRQDPGLGLRQIYYSMNVEVTDKGDVPEGYKVSRKEKRNFPLILESPSPNQTSLYFCATARTGVTTNEKLFFGSGTQLSVL.

The CDR3 reads CASSELYGYTF. CDR3 in DNA: TGTGCCAGCAGTGAACTATATGGCTACACCTTC. J is TRBJ1-2 and V is TRBV6-5; no firm D call. CDR3 length: 11 residues. V was trimmed by 5 bases and J by 5 bases, leaving 6 bases between them. The V gene's germline CDR1 is MNHEY and CDR2 SVGAGI.

This chain links TRBV7-6 with TRBJ1-4; 12 bases map to TRBD1. CDR1 and CDR2 (germline): SGHVS, FNYEAQ. The V gene end was trimmed by 5 bases and the J gene end by 4 bases; junction bases not matched to a gene: 8. The CDR3 totals 17 residues. The CDR3 sequence: CASSIYGTGGNNEKLFF. CDR3 nucleotide sequence: TGTGCCAGCAGCATTTATGGGACAGGGGGCAATAATGAAAAACTGTTTTTT.

The chain joins TRBV13 to TRBJ2-3; D gene ambiguous. V shed 2 bases and J shed 0 bases, with 9 bases lying between them. This CDR3 is 15 amino acids long. The germline gives CDR1 PRHDT, CDR2 FYEKMQ (reference sequence). CDR3 loop: CASSLLLTSTDTQYF. As DNA, the CDR3 is TGTGCCAGCAGCTTACTCCTCACGAGCACAGATACGCAGTATTTT.

For the CDR3, the DNA is TGCAGCGTTGAAGGGACAGATACGAACACTGAAGCTTTCTTT. As protein: CSVEGTDTNTEAFF. The chain employs TRBV29-1 and TRBJ1-1, with D perhaps matching TRBD1 (6 bases). Germline CDR1 and CDR2: SQVTM and ANQGSEA. The CDR3 has 14 amino acids. V was shortened by 1 base and J by 1 base, with 10 bases between the two germline ends.

The genes are TRBV2 and TRBJ2-7; no firm D call. V lost 8 bases to trimming and J lost 2 bases, with 10 bases between them. Germline V gives CDR1 SNHLY, CDR2 FYNNEI. The CDR3 is 12 residues long. The CDR3 nucleotides read TGTGCCAGCTCTCTAACGGCCTACGAGCAGTACTTC. This encodes CASSLTAYEQYF.

For this clone: Other nucleotide sequences from this sample produce the same CDR3. V and J are TRBV11-2 and TRBJ2-7; 8 nucleotides line up with TRBD1. Germline V gives CDR1 SGHAT, CDR2 FQNNGV. The CDR3 consists of 14 residues. The V and J ends lost 3 bases and 2 bases, in that order; junction bases with no gene match: 3. CDR3 region: CASSFGTGPYEQYF. Here the CDR3 DNA reads TGTGCCAGCAGCTTCGGGACAGGCCCCTACGAGCAGTACTTC.

The chain employs TRBV4-1 and TRBJ1-1, with D maybe TRBD1 (5 bases). The V gene's germline CDR1 is MGHRA and CDR2 YSYEKL. The length of the CDR3 is 14 residues. The germline V and J ends were trimmed by 3 bases and 7 bases, with 15 bases remaining between them. This chain's CDR3 is CASSQRNERGEAFF. The CDR3 DNA reads TGCGCCAGCAGCCAGAGGAACGAGAGGGGTGAAGCTTTCTTT.

This chain uses TRBV14 with TRBJ1-2; D uncertain. The V gene's germline CDR1 is SGHDN and CDR2 FVKESK. V was cut by 3 bases and J by 4 bases, with 21 bases left in between. The CDR3 consists of 17 residues. CDR3 DNA sequence: TGTGCCAGCAGCCAGAACCTAGGACCTGACGCCCTCTATGGCTACACCTTC. This encodes CASSQNLGPDALYGYTF.

This chain uses TRBV12-5 with TRBJ1-5; 8 bases line up with TRBD1. This CDR3 region has 17 residues. Germline V gene data show CDR1 as LGHNT and CDR2 as FRNRAP. V trimming: 1 base; J trimming: 0 bases; junction bases outside the gene matches: 5. CDR3 sequence reads: CASGLEGQVYSNQPQHF. As DNA, the CDR3 is TGTGCTAGTGGTTTGGAGGGACAGGTCTATAGCAATCAGCCCCAGCATTTT.

The gene calls are TRBV4-1 and TRBJ2-7, with TRBD1 matching 9 bases. The CDR3 is 16 amino acids. Trimming removed 0 bases from V and 3 bases from J; junction bases left unmatched: 6. Germline values: CDR1 MGHRA, CDR2 YSYEKL. This CDR3 reads CASSQETGQGLYEQYF. The DNA of the CDR3 is TGCGCCAGCAGCCAAGAGACGGGACAGGGACTCTACGAGCAGTACTTC.

This sequence joins TRBV27 and TRBJ1-4, with D hard to call. Germline V gene lookup returns CDR1 MNHEY and CDR2 SMNVEV (reference sequence). Trimming cost V 8 bases and J 8 bases, with 12 bases left between them. CDR3 size: 12 residues. CDR3 in DNA: TGTGCCAGCGGGCTACGTGGGGAAAAACTGTTTTTT. Encoded protein: CASGLRGEKLFF.

In its sample, this clone was seen a few times. The genes are TRBV6-5 and TRBJ2-2; no definite D call. CDR1 is MNHEY, CDR2 SVGAGI, per germline. The CDR3 runs to 15 residues. The V gene lost 4 bases and the J gene lost 6 bases, with 15 bases spanning the gap. The CDR3 region has the DNA TGTGCCAGCAGTTCCAAGATAGGGTGGTCCGGGGAGCTGTTTTTT. It specifies CASSSKIGWSGELFF.

The chain combines TRBV5-1 with TRBJ1-1; perhaps TRBD1 as D (6 bases). V was clipped by 0 bases and J by 10 bases, with 19 bases between them. This CDR3 comprises 15 residues. Per germline, CDR1 SGHRS and CDR2 YFSETQ. CDR3 amino acids: CASSLEGYRTEAAFF. CDR3 coding DNA: TGCGCCAGCAGCTTGGAGGGTTATCGGACAGAAGCAGCTTTCTTT.